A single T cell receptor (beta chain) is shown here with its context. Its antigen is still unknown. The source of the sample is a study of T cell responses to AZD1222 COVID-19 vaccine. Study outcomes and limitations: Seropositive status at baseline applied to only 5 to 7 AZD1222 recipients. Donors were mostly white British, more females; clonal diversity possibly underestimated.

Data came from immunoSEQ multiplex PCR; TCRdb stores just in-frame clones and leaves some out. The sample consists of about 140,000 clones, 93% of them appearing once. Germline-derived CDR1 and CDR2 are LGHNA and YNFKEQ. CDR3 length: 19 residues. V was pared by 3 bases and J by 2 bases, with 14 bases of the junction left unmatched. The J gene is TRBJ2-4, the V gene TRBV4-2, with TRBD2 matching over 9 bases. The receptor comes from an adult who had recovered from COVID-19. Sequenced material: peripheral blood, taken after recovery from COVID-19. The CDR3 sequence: CASSQSATSGIGTKNIQYF. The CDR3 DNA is TGTGCCAGCAGCCAGTCTGCGACTAGCGGTATAGGAACCAAAAACATTCAGTACTTC.